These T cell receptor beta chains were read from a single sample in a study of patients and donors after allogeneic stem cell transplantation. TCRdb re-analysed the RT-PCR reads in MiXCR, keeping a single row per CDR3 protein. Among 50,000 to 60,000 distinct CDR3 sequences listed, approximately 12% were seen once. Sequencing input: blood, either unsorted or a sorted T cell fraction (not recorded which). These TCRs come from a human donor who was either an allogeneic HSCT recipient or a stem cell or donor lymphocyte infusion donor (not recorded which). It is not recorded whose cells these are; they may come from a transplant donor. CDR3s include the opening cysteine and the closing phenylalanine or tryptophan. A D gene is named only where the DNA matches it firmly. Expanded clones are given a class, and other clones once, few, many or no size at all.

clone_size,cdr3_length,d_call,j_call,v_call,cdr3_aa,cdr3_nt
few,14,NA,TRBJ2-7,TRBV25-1,CASSEWSSGFEQYF,TGTGCCAGCAGTGAATGGTCCTCAGGGTTCGAGCAGTACTTC
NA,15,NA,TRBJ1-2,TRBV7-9,CASSLWARVGYGYTF,TGTGCCAGCAGCTTATGGGCCAGGGTTGGCTATGGCTACACCTTC
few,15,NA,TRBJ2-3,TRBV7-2,CASSFKGQSTDTQYF,TGTGCCAGCAGCTTCAAGGGCCAAAGCACAGATACGCAGTATTTT
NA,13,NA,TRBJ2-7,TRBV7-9,CASSPPEAYEQYF,TGTGCCAGCAGCCCCCCCGAGGCCTACGAGCAGTACTTC
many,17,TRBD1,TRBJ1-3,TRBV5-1,CASSLEIRRGSGNTIYF,TGCGCCAGCAGCTTGGAGATTCGCAGGGGGAGCGGAAACACCATATATTTT
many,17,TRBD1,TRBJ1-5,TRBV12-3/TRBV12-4,CASSTPSGGTLDQPQHF,TGTGCCAGCAGTACACCCTCAGGGGGAACCCTCGATCAGCCCCAGCATTTT
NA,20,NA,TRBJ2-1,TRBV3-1,CASSRSPGGGFMSSYNEQFF,TGTGCCAGCAGCCGCTCCCCGGGCGGCGGGTTTATGAGCTCCTACAATGAGCAGTTCTTC
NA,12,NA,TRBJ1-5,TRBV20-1,CSAQDSNQPQHF,TGCAGTGCTCAGGACAGCAATCAGCCCCAGCATTTT
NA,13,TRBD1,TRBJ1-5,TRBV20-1,CSSAQGDNQPQHF,TGCAGTTCCGCTCAGGGGGACAATCAGCCCCAGCATTTT
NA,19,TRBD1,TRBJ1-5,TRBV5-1,CASSISGTGGASSNQPQHF,TGCGCCAGCAGCATCTCCGGGACAGGGGGCGCGTCGAGCAATCAGCCCCAGCATTTT
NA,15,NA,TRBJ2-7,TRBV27,CASSLRGGLSYEQYF,TGTGCCAGCAGTTTAAGAGGGGGTCTCTCCTACGAGCAGTACTTC
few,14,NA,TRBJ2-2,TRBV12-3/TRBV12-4,CASSILPGTGELFF,TGTGCCAGCAGTATCCTTCCGGGCACCGGGGAGCTGTTTTTT
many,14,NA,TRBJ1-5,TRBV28,CASGTARINQPQHF,TGTGCCAGCGGTACCGCACGGATCAATCAGCCCCAGCATTTT
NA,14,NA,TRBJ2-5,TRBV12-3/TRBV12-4,CASSAWTAEETQYF,TGTGCCAGCAGCGCTTGGACAGCCGAAGAGACCCAGTACTTC
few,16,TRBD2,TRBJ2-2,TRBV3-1,CASSQISGRSVGELFF,TGTGCCAGCAGCCAAATAAGCGGGAGGTCGGTCGGGGAGCTGTTTTTT
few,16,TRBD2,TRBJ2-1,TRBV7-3,CASSPWTSGRGNEQFF,TGTGCCAGCAGCCCGTGGACTAGCGGGAGGGGCAATGAGCAGTTCTTC
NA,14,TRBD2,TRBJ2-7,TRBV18,CASSPTSGNYEQYF,TGTGCCAGCTCACCAACTAGCGGGAACTACGAGCAGTACTTC
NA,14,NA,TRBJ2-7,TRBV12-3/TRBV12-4,CASSPPQVRYEQYF,TGTGCCAGCAGTCCACCACAGGTCCGCTACGAGCAGTACTTC
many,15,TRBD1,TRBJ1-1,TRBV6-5,CASSRPGQRNTEAFF,TGTGCCAGCAGTCGGCCGGGACAGAGAAACACTGAAGCTTTCTTT
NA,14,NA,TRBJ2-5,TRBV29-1,CSVVVAEEQETQYF,TGCAGCGTTGTTGTGGCGGAGGAACAAGAGACCCAGTACTTC
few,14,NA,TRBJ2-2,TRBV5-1,CASSLERGTGELFF,TGCGCCAGCAGCTTGGAACGGGGCACCGGGGAGCTGTTTTTT
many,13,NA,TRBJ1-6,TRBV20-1,CSARRRAESPLHF,TGCAGTGCCCGACGGAGGGCGGAATCACCCCTCCACTTT
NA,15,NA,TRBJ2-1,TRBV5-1,CASSLARGGNNEQFF,TGCGCCAGCAGCTTGGCCCGTGGGGGAAACAATGAGCAGTTCTTC
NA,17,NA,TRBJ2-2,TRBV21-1,CASIKFPGFTNTGELFF,TGTGCCAGCATCAAGTTTCCGGGATTCACAAACACCGGGGAGCTGTTTTTT
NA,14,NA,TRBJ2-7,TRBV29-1,CSVEIEESSYEQYF,TGCAGCGTTGAGATCGAGGAGAGTAGTTACGAGCAGTACTTC
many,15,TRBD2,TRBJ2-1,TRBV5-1,CASRGVSGSYNEQFF,TGCGCCAGCAGGGGTGTTAGCGGGAGCTACAATGAGCAGTTCTTC
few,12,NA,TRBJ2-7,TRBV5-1,CASSSRPYEQYF,TGCGCCAGCAGCTCCCGACCCTACGAGCAGTACTTC
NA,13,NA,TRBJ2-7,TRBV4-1,CASSQGSSYEQYF,TGCGCCAGCAGCCAAGGGAGTTCCTACGAGCAGTACTTC
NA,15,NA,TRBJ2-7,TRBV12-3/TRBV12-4,CASSLTAPPSYEQYF,TGTGCCAGCAGTCTGACCGCGCCCCCCTCCTACGAGCAGTACTTC
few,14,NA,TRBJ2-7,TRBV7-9,CASSLASTVYEQYF,TGTGCCAGCAGCTTAGCGTCGACAGTCTACGAGCAGTACTTC
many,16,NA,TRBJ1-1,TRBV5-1,CASSLEEGRTNTEAFF,TGCGCCAGCAGCTTGGAGGAGGGACGTACGAACACTGAAGCTTTCTTT
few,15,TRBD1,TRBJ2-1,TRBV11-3,CASSSPGQGGVEQFF,TGTGCCAGCAGCTCACCCGGACAGGGTGGAGTCGAGCAGTTCTTC
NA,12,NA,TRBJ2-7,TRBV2,CASRGRYREQYF,TGTGCCAGCAGAGGACGGTACCGAGAGCAGTACTTC
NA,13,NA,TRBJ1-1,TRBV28,CASSLPGGTEAFF,TGTGCCAGCAGTTTACCGGGGGGGACTGAAGCTTTCTTT
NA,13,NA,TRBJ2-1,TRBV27,CASSRVSYNEQFF,TGTGCCAGCAGCAGGGTTAGCTACAATGAGCAGTTCTTC
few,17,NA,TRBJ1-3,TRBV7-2,CASSLAGTSFGGNTIYF,TGTGCCAGCAGCTTAGCGGGGACCTCCTTTGGGGGAAACACCATATATTTT
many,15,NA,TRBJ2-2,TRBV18,CASSPGGADTGELFF,TGTGCCAGCTCACCAGGGGGCGCAGACACCGGGGAGCTGTTTTTT
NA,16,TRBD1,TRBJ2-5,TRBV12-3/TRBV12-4,CASSLVFGQGQETQYF,TGTGCCAGCAGTTTAGTATTCGGACAGGGGCAAGAGACCCAGTACTTC
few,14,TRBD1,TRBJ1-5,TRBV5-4,CASSLQGAARPQHF,TGTGCCAGCAGCCTACAGGGGGCAGCTAGGCCCCAGCATTTT
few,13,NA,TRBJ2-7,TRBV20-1,CSAPRQSSYEQYF,TGCAGTGCTCCCCGACAGAGCTCCTACGAGCAGTACTTC
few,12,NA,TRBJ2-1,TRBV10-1,CASSEWGDEQFF,TGCGCCAGCAGTGAGTGGGGAGATGAGCAGTTCTTC
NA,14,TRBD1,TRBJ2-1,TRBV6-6,CASIDRGRPNEQFF,TGTGCCAGCATTGACAGGGGGCGGCCGAATGAGCAGTTCTTC
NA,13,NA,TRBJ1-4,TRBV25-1,CASTRRPGEKLFF,TGTGCCAGCACCCGGCGGCCCGGGGAAAAACTGTTTTTT
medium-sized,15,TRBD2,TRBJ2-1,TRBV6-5,CASSPTLAVYNEQFF,TGTGCCAGCAGTCCCACCCTAGCGGTCTACAATGAGCAGTTCTTC
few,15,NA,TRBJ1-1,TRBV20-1,CSARTSGTVNTEAFF,TGCAGTGCTAGAACCTCTGGGACCGTCAACACTGAAGCTTTCTTT
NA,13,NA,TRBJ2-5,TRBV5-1,CASSQEAQETQYF,TGCGCCAGCTCCCAGGAGGCCCAAGAGACCCAGTACTTC
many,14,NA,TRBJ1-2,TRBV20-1,CSAPRAGANYGYTF,TGCAGTGCCCCCCGAGCAGGGGCTAACTATGGCTACACCTTC
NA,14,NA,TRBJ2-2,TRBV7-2,CASRRNRGTGELFF,TGTGCCAGCAGAAGGAATCGGGGGACCGGGGAGCTGTTTTTT
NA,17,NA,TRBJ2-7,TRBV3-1,CASSQAGRQGLYYEQYF,TGTGCCAGCAGCCAAGCGGGGCGTCAGGGGCTCTACTACGAGCAGTACTTC
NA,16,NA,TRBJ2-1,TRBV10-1,CASSESTGQTYNEQFF,TGCGCCAGCAGTGAGTCGACGGGACAAACCTACAATGAGCAGTTCTTC
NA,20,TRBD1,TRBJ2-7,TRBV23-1,CASSHRVGTGSFPYPYEQYF,TGCGCCAGCAGCCATCGGGTGGGGACAGGGTCCTTTCCCTATCCCTACGAGCAGTACTTC
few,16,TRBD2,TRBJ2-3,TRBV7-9,CASSPALAVPRDTQYF,TGTGCCAGCAGCCCTGCGCTAGCGGTCCCTAGAGATACGCAGTATTTT
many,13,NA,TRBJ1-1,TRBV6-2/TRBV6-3,CASRQDGNTEAFF,TGTGCCAGCCGCCAGGACGGGAACACTGAAGCTTTCTTT
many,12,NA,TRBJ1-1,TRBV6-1,CATFRHNTEAFF,TGTGCCACCTTCCGACACAACACTGAAGCTTTCTTT
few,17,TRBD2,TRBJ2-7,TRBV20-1,CSAFGTSGREDLYEQYF,TGCAGTGCTTTCGGGACTAGCGGGAGAGAGGACCTCTACGAGCAGTACTTC
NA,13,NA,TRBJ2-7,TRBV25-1,CASSDTPSYEQYF,TGTGCCAGCAGTGACACGCCTTCCTACGAGCAGTACTTC
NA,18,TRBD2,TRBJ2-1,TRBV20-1,CSASGLAGGAWDYNEQFF,TGCAGTGCTAGTGGACTAGCGGGAGGAGCGTGGGATTACAATGAGCAGTTCTTC
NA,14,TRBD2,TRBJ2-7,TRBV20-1,CSASRLAGVHEQYF,TGCAGTGCTAGCCGACTAGCGGGAGTCCACGAGCAGTACTTC
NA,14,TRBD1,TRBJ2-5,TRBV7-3,CASSSQDRVGTQYF,TGTGCCAGCAGCTCTCAGGACAGGGTGGGGACCCAGTACTTC